The 28 T cell receptor beta chains given below trace back to one sample, sequenced in a study of T cell responses to AZD1222 COVID-19 vaccine. Profiled with immunoSEQ multiplex PCR; TCRdb holds only in-frame clones, not every one. The sample holds approximately 210,000 clones, roughly 90% seen once. The material sequenced was peripheral blood, taken 28 days after the second AZD1222 dose. These receptors came from an adult who received the AZD1222 COVID-19 vaccine.

J is TRBJ1-2 and V is TRBV12-3 or TRBV12-4; 8 bases match TRBD1. Germline trimming cut 6 bases from V and 4 bases from J; bases unmatched to any gene: 4. The CDR3 has 13 residues. The CDR3 sequence is CASSQDRAYGYTF. The DNA of the CDR3 is TGTGCCAGCAGCCAGGACAGGGCCTATGGCTACACCTTC.

The chain joins TRBV10-3 to TRBJ2-2; D may be TRBD1 or TRBD2 (5 bases each). The V gene's germline CDR1 is ENHRY and CDR2 SYGVKD. V lost 8 bases and J 4 bases, leaving 11 bases between the germline ends. This CDR3 has 13 residues. The CDR3 spells CAIQGTVTGELFF. In DNA form, the CDR3 reads TGTGCCATCCAAGGGACCGTCACCGGGGAGCTGTTTTTT.

This rearrangement joins TRBV27 to TRBJ1-1; no reliable D call. Germline CDR1 reads MNHEY; CDR2 reads SMNVEV (reference sequence). V dropped 1 base and J dropped 7 bases, with 10 bases sitting between them. The length of the CDR3 is 13 residues. The DNA for the CDR3 is TGTGCCAGCAGTTTATTAGACGGTGATGAAGCTTTCTTT. Its protein product is CASSLLDGDEAFF.

The chain couples TRBV10-3 to TRBJ1-2; 9 bases line up with TRBD1. V lost 5 bases to trimming and J lost 5 bases; unmatched junction nucleotides: 6. The CDR3 totals 14 residues. Germline assignment: CDR1 ENHRY and CDR2 SYGVKD. The CDR3 bases are TGTGCCATCAGTCCGGGACAGGGAGAATATGGCTACACCTTC. This gives the protein CAISPGQGEYGYTF.

The chain combines TRBV7-6 with TRBJ2-5; D perhaps matches TRBD2 (6 bases). V lost 5 bases, J lost 4 bases, and 20 bases lay in between. The CDR3 length is 16 residues. Germline V CDR1 and CDR2: SGHVS, FNYEAQ. The CDR3 nucleotides are TGTGCCAGCAGCCCGCCACGGGGGTCTTCTTTAGAGACCCAGTACTTC. Its protein is CASSPPRGSSLETQYF.

The rearrangement links TRBV11-2 to TRBJ2-2; 9 bases line up with TRBD2. The ends lost 0 bases at V and 7 bases at J; junction bases unmatched: 6. The CDR3 extends over 16 amino acids. From germline, CDR1 is SGHAT and CDR2 FQNNGV. CDR3: CASSLDPSGKIGELFF. For the CDR3, the DNA is TGTGCCAGCAGCTTAGACCCTAGCGGGAAGATCGGGGAGCTGTTTTTT. The full variable domain, rest sourced from reference TRBV11-2 and TRBJ2-2, is EAGVAQSPRYKIIEKRQSVAFWCNPISGHATLYWYQQILGQGPKLLIQFQNNGVVDDSQLPKDRFSAERLKGVDSTLKIQPAKLEDSAVYLCASSLDPSGKIGELFFGEGSRLTVL.

J is TRBJ1-2 and V is TRBV28; D gene uncertain. Germline assignment: CDR1 MDHEN and CDR2 SYDVKM. Trimming shortened V by 6 bases and J by 2 bases, and 7 bases separated the two germline ends. The CDR3 spans 12 residues. The DNA of the CDR3 is TGTGCCAGCAGGGCCACGAACTATGGCTACACCTTC. Its translation is CASRATNYGYTF.

V is TRBV28 and J is TRBJ2-7; 7 nucleotides agree with TRBD1. V shed 7 bases, J shed 2 bases, and the junction held 8 bases outside the gene matches. Germline CDR1 reads MDHEN; CDR2 reads SYDVKM. The CDR3 spans 14 residues. As DNA, the CDR3 is TGTGCCAGCAAACCTTACAGGGGAACCTACGAGCAGTACTTC. It codes for CASKPYRGTYEQYF.

The chain joins TRBV18 to TRBJ1-5; the D gene is possibly TRBD1 (5 bases). Trimming removed 4 bases from V and 4 bases from J, with 11 bases in between. Germline assignment: CDR1 KGHSH and CDR2 LQKENI. There are 14 residues in the CDR3. The CDR3: CASSLTDLNQPQHF. CDR3 DNA sequence: TGTGCCAGCTCACTGACAGACCTTAATCAGCCCCAGCATTTT.

J is TRBJ2-1 and V is TRBV21-1; the D segment call TRBD1 is taken from the table without a DNA check. TRBV21-1 is labeled a pseudogene. The CDR3 contains 15 residues. The DNA for the CDR3 is TGTGCCAGCAGCAAAACTCCTTCAGGGGTCAGTGAGCAGTTCTTC. Translating gives CASSKTPSGVSEQFF.

The V gene is TRBV4-2, the J gene TRBJ2-7, with D possibly being TRBD1 or TRBD2 (5 bases each). In germline, CDR1 is LGHNA, CDR2 YNFKEQ. Trimming removed 2 bases from V and 6 bases from J, with 26 bases in between. The CDR3 is made up of 18 amino acids. The CDR3 protein is CASSQTRAGKNSGGEQYF. The CDR3 DNA reads as TGTGCCAGCAGCCAAACCCGCGCAGGGAAGAACTCTGGGGGCGAGCAGTACTTC.

This clone has just a few counts. The chain is built from TRBV7-2 and TRBJ2-3; 8 bases map to TRBD2. Germline values: CDR1 SGHTA, CDR2 FQGNSA. The junction had 4 bases not matched to a gene; V was cut back by 9 bases and J by 2 bases. The CDR3 is 13 amino acids. The CDR3 sequence is CASREGPTDTQYF. CDR3 DNA sequence: TGTGCCAGTCGGGAGGGACCCACAGATACGCAGTATTTT.

CDR3 sequence: CASSLVSSGFNEQFF. The CDR3 DNA is TGTGCCAGCAGCTTAGTGTCGTCCGGGTTCAATGAGCAGTTCTTC. The chain links TRBV7-2 to TRBJ2-1; D ambiguous. This CDR3 has 15 amino acids. Trimming cost V 1 base and J 6 bases, with 13 bases left between them. Germline-derived CDR1 and CDR2 are SGHTA and FQGNSA.

The genes are TRBV5-1 and TRBJ2-3; D assignment may be TRBD1 or TRBD2 (5 bases each). Germline CDR1 is SGHRS and CDR2 is YFSETQ. The CDR3 is 14 residues long. Trimming took off 0 bases at V and 4 bases at J, with 9 bases between the two ends. The chain's CDR3 is CASSLVGGSDTQYF. CDR3 bases: TGCGCCAGCAGCTTGGTTGGGGGATCAGATACGCAGTATTTT.

The V call is TRBV11-2, the J call TRBJ2-1; no clear D. Trimming took off 1 base at V and 13 bases at J, with 11 bases between the two ends. CDR1 is SGHAT, CDR2 FQNNGV, per germline. The CDR3 is 12 residues long. Here the CDR3 DNA reads TGTGCCAGCAGCTTAGTCGGGCTAACCCAGTTCTTC. Translating gives CASSLVGLTQFF.

The CDR3 DNA reads TGTGCCAGCAGTCGGCCGGGCCCACAAGAGACCCAGTACTTC. The encoded protein is CASSRPGPQETQYF. The chain couples TRBV28 to TRBJ2-5; no reliable D call. CDR3 length: 14 amino acids. Trimming stripped 5 bases from V and 2 bases from J, with 12 bases between. The germline V gene encodes CDR1 MDHEN and CDR2 SYDVKM.

The CDR3 coding sequence is TGTGCCAGCGGACTTGCCTACGAGCAGTACTTC. It codes for CASGLAYEQYF. The chain joins TRBV27 to TRBJ2-7, with D possibly TRBD2 on 5 matching bases. The CDR3 loop spans 11 amino acids. CDR1 MNHEY and CDR2 SMNVEV come from the germline V gene (reference sequence). Trimming cost V 8 bases and J 2 bases, with 7 bases left between them.

In DNA form, the CDR3 reads TGTGCCAGCAGCCTCGCTACGGGCGGTTACAATGAGCAGTTCTTC. Translation: CASSLATGGYNEQFF. V gene TRBV3-1 (or the pseudogene TRBV3-2) combines with J gene TRBJ2-1; no firm D call. The CDR3 totals 15 residues. The germline V gene has CDR1 LGHDT and CDR2 YNNKEL (reference sequence). Trimming removed 4 bases from V and 4 bases from J, with 14 bases in between.

This chain connects TRBV7-9 to TRBJ1-5; 7 nucleotides line up with TRBD1. Germline V gene sequence: CDR1 SEHNR, CDR2 FQNEAQ (reference sequence). V lost 5 bases to trimming and J lost 1 base; unmatched junction nucleotides: 5. The CDR3 is 15 amino acids. The CDR3 is CASSLEGASNQPQHF. The DNA for the CDR3 is TGTGCCAGCAGCCTAGAGGGGGCGAGCAATCAGCCCCAGCATTTT.

This clone showed up just once. The gene calls are TRBV7-3 and TRBJ2-5, with D unclear. Germline assignment: CDR1 SGHTA and CDR2 FQGTGA. The V end lost 5 bases, the J end lost 2 bases, and 12 bases lay between the germline ends. This CDR3 contains 14 residues. DNA of the CDR3: TGTGCCAGCAGCCCCGAAGCTTCTCAAGAGACCCAGTACTTC. Its protein is CASSPEASQETQYF. The variable domain in full, with the rest retrieved from reference TRBV7-3 and TRBJ2-5, is GAGVSQTPSNKVTEKGKYVELRCDPISGHTALYWYRQSLGQGPEFLIYFQGTGAADDSGLPNDRFFAVRPEGSVSTLKIQRTERGDSAVYLCASSPEASQETQYFGPGTRLLVL.

There are a few counts of this clone. The chain is built from TRBV30 and TRBJ2-7; D is unresolved. Germline assignment: CDR1 GTSNPN and CDR2 SVGIG (reference sequence). The CDR3 runs 11 residues. The ends were cut back, 3 bases at V and 7 bases at J, with 10 bases in the middle. The CDR3 DNA reads as TGTGCCTGGAGGGGTAGAGGAGAGCAGTACTTC. Translating it yields CAWRGRGEQYF.

The chain couples TRBV5-4 to TRBJ2-5; 8 nucleotides line up with TRBD2. This CDR3 comprises 15 residues. V was clipped by 1 base and J by 2 bases; unmatched bases: 4. CDR1 and CDR2 from the germline V gene are SGHNT and YYREEE (reference sequence). The CDR3 reads CASSLTGGRQETQYF. CDR3 in DNA: TGTGCCAGCAGCTTGACGGGAGGGCGTCAAGAGACCCAGTACTTC. Combining the CDR3 with reference TRBV5-4 and TRBJ2-5 gives the whole variable domain ETGVTQSPTHLIKTRGQQVTLRCSSQSGHNTVSWYQQALGQGPQFIFQYYREEENGRGNFPPRFSGLQFPNYSSELNVNALELDDSALYLCASSLTGGRQETQYFGPGTRLLVL.

The V and J genes are TRBV11-3 and TRBJ2-1; D gene unclear. The CDR3 spans 12 residues. Germline V gene data show CDR1 as SGHNT and CDR2 as YENEEA. V lost 0 bases and J 10 bases, leaving 7 bases between the germline ends. CDR3 in amino acids: CASSLDPGEQFF. As DNA, the CDR3 is TGTGCCAGCAGCTTAGACCCAGGAGAGCAGTTCTTC.

This rearrangement joins TRBV30 to TRBJ2-5; D gene unclear. Germline V gives CDR1 GTSNPN, CDR2 SVGIG (reference sequence). V shed 5 bases and J shed 5 bases, with 6 bases lying between them. The CDR3 covers 10 residues. The CDR3 reads CAWRKETQYF. The DNA of the CDR3 is TGTGCCTGGCGCAAGGAGACCCAGTACTTC.

This clone was observed once. V is TRBV11-3 and J is TRBJ2-7; D remains ambiguous. Germline V lookup: CDR1 SGHNT, CDR2 YENEEA. V lost 3 bases and J lost 0, with 12 bases in between. The CDR3 runs to 15 residues. The CDR3 coding sequence is TGTGCCAGCAGCTTCCCCCCCAGGATCTCCTACGAGCAGTACTTC. Translating it yields CASSFPPRISYEQYF.

This chain connects TRBV4-2 to TRBJ2-4; D gene unclear. Germline values: CDR1 LGHNA, CDR2 YNFKEQ. Trimming stripped 1 base from V and 10 bases from J, with 11 bases between. The CDR3 length is 13 residues. As DNA, the CDR3 is TGTGCCAGCAGCCAAGTGGCAGCGAGGATTCAGTACTTC. Translation: CASSQVAARIQYF.

Details on this clone: One end of the junction fails to match germline, which may point to a read error. J is TRBJ2-7 and V is TRBV28, with a weak D call TRBD1 (6 bases). This CDR3 spans 14 amino acids. The germline V gene has CDR1 MDHEN and CDR2 SYDVKM. This CDR3 is CASSLQGSTQVPGF. The CDR3 bases are TGTGCCAGCAGCTTACAGGGATCCACTCAAGTACCGGGCTTC.

The J gene is TRBJ1-2, the V gene TRBV16; the D gene is possibly TRBD1 (6 bases). CDR1 KGHSY and CDR2 FQNENV come from the germline V gene. Trimming removed 3 bases at V and 4 bases at J, with 12 bases between. The length of the CDR3 is 14 residues. CDR3 sequence reads: CASSQGSGVYGYTF. DNA for the CDR3: TGTGCCAGCAGCCAGGGCTCAGGGGTCTATGGCTACACCTTC.